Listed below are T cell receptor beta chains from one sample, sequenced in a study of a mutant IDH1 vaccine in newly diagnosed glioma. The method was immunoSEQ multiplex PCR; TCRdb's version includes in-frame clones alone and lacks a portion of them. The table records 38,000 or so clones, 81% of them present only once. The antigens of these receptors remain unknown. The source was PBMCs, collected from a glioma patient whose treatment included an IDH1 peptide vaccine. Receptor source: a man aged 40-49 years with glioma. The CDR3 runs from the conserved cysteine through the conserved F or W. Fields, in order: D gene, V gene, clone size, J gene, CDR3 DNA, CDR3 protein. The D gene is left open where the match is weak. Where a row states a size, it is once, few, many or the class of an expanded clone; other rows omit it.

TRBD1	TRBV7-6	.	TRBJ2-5	TGTGCCAGCAGCAGGACAGGGGGAGGCGAGACCCAGTACTTC	CASSRTGGGETQYF
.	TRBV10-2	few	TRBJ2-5	TGCGCCAGCAGTGAGGGGAACAGGGTATTCGCAGAGACCCAGTACTTC	CASSEGNRVFAETQYF
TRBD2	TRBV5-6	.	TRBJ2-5	TGTGCCAGCAGCTTGGCTTCGGGGGGGTTGGAGACCCAGTACTTC	CASSLASGGLETQYF
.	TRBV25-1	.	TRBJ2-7	TGTGCCAGCAGTGGAAACAGGGTCACCTACGAGCAGTACTTC	CASSGNRVTYEQYF
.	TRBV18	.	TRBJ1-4	TGTGCCAGCTCACTTGCCAGGTCCCTGTTGGGTGAAAAACTGTTTTTT	CASSLARSLLGEKLFF
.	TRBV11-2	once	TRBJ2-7	TGTGCCAGCACCCCTTCGGGACTCCCGTACGAGCAGTACTTC	CASTPSGLPYEQYF
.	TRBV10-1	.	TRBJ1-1	TGCGCCAGCAGTGAGAAGGGGGGGACTGAAGCTTTCTTT	CASSEKGGTEAFF
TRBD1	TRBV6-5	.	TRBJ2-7	TGTGCCAGCAGCCTAGACAGGGGCCTCCCCTACGAGCAGTACTTC	CASSLDRGLPYEQYF
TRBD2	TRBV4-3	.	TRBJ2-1	TGCGCCAGCAGCCAAGATGGGGGGGGAGTCTACAATGAGCAGTTCTTC	CASSQDGGGVYNEQFF
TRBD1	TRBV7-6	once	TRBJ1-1	TGTGCCAGCAGCTTAGTGCTTGGACAGGGGGCTGAAGCTTTCTTT	CASSLVLGQGAEAFF
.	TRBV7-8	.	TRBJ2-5	TGTGCCAGCGGGGACGGGGAGACCCAGTACTTC	CASGDGETQYF
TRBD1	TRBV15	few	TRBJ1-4	TGTGCCACCAGCAGAGCCGCCGGGACAGGGAATGAAAAACTGTTTTTT	CATSRAAGTGNEKLFF
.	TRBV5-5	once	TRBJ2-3	TGTGCCAGCAGCTTGGATCCGGTTGCGTCGGCAGATACGCAGTATTTT	CASSLDPVASADTQYF
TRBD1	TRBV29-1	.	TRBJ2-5	TGCAGCGTTGATTGGGGACAGATCCAAGAGACCCAGTACTTC	CSVDWGQIQETQYF
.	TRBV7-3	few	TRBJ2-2	TGTGCCAGCAGCTTAATTGGTACTTCCGGGGAGCTGTTTTTT	CASSLIGTSGELFF
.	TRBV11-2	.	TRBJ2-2	TGTGCCAGCAGCTCCCTTACTCACAGGACGAGCACCGGGGAGCTGTTTTTT	CASSSLTHRTSTGELFF
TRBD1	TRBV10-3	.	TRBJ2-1	TGTGCCATCGGACCCCTCCGGGACAGCTACAATGAGCAGTTCTTC	CAIGPLRDSYNEQFF
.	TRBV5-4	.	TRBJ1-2	TGTGCCAGCAGCCCGGGACATCCGAACTATGGCTACACCTTC	CASSPGHPNYGYTF
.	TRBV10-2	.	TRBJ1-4	TGCGCCAGCCGGGTGGGAGCAACTAATGAAAAACTGTTTTTT	CASRVGATNEKLFF
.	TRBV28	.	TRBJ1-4	TGTGCCAGCAGTCCCCGAACCGGGACACAAACTAATGAAAAACTGTTTTTT	CASSPRTGTQTNEKLFF
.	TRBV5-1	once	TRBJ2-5	TGCGCCAGCAGCTTTTCGGGGGCGAGGGCGGGAGAGACCCAGTACTTC	CASSFSGARAGETQYF
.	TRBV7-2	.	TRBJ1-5	TGTGCCAGCAGCTTAGTGGGGGGGCACGGTCAGCCCCAGCATTTT	CASSLVGGHGQPQHF
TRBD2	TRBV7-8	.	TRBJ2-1	TGTGCCAGCAGCCGGCTAGCGGGCACCCGGCACAATGAGCAGTTCTTC	CASSRLAGTRHNEQFF
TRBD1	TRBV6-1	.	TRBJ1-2	TGTGCCAGCAGTGCCGGGACAGGACTCTATGGCTACACCTTC	CASSAGTGLYGYTF
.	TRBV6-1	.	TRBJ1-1	TGTGCCAGCAGTGATCGGCAGGGGATCGGAGCTTTCTTT	CASSDRQGIGAFF
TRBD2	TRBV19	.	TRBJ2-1	TGTGCCAGTAGCCAAGCGGGGGGATCCTACAATGAGCAGTTCTTC	CASSQAGGSYNEQFF
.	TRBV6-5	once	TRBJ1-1	TGTGCCAGCAGTTACGGGGTATTCACTGAAGCTTTCTTT	CASSYGVFTEAFF
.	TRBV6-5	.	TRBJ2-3	TGTGCCAGCAGTTACACACCGTCAGGGGGGGCAGATACGCAGTATTTT	CASSYTPSGGADTQYF
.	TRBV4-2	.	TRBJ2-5	TGTGCCAGCAGCCGCATAGGGGTTGGCGAGACCCAGTACTTC	CASSRIGVGETQYF
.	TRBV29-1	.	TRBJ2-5	TGCAGCGTTGACTTACAGCAAGAGACCCAGTACTTC	CSVDLQQETQYF
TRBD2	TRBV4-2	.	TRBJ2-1	TGTGCCAGCATGAGATGGCGGGAGGGCTTTGAGGAGCAGTTCTTC	CASMRWREGFEEQFF
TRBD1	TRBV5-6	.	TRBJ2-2	TGTGCCAGCAGGAACAGGGGGTCCGGGGAGCTGTTTTTT	CASRNRGSGELFF
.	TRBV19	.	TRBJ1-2	TGTGCCAGTACCCTAAAAGGGGAGGGCTACACCTTC	CASTLKGEGYTF
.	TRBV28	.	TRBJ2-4	TGTGCCAGCAGTTTTACGGGAAACATTCAGTACTTC	CASSFTGNIQYF
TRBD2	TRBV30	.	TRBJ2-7	TGTGCCTGGAGGACTAGCGGGAGTACCGAGCAGTACTTC	CAWRTSGSTEQYF
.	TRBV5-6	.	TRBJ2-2	TGTGCCAGCAGCTTGGTGGCGCCCGGGGAGCTGTTTTTT	CASSLVAPGELFF
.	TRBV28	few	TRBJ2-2	TGTGCCAGCAGGAACGGGGAGCTGTTTTTT	CASRNGELFF
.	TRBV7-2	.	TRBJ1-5	TGTGCCAGCAGCTTAGTTCGCGATAGCAATCAGCCCCAGCATTTT	CASSLVRDSNQPQHF
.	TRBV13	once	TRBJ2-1	TGTGCCAGCAGCTTAGATTGGCGAGGGAGTAATGAGCAGTTCTTC	CASSLDWRGSNEQFF
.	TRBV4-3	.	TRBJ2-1	TGCGCCAGCAGCCGGCGGCGGGGCGAACTGATCGATGAGCAGTTCTTC	CASSRRRGELIDEQFF
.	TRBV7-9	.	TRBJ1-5	TGTGCCAGCAGCTTTGACGGTCTCAATCAGCCCCAGCATTTT	CASSFDGLNQPQHF
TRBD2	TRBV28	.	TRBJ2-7	TGTGCCAGCGGGGGGGTGGCCTACGAGCAGTACTTC	CASGGVAYEQYF
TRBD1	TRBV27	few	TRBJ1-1	TGTGCCAGCAGATTTTCCCTAACAGGGGGCGGCACTGAAGCTTTCTTT	CASRFSLTGGGTEAFF
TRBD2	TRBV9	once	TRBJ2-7	TGTGCCAGCAGCGTACTGGGGACTAGCGGCGGCGAGCAGTACTTC	CASSVLGTSGGEQYF
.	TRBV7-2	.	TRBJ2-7	TGTGCCAGCAGCCCCCTTGGGCGGCCCTACGAGCAGTACTTC	CASSPLGRPYEQYF
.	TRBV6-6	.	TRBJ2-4	TGTGCCAGCAGTTACGATCCGTGGAACATTCAGTACTTC	CASSYDPWNIQYF
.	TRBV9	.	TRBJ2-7	TGTGCCAGCAGCGTAGATATTAGCGCGACGGGCGAGCAGTACTTC	CASSVDISATGEQYF
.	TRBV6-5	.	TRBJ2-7	TGTGCCAGCAGCCCCGACGGAGTCTGGGGAGGCGAGCAGTACTTC	CASSPDGVWGGEQYF
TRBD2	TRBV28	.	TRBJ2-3	TGTGCCAGCAGGGTAGCGGGAGTTTCAGATACGCAGTATTTT	CASRVAGVSDTQYF
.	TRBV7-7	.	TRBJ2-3	TGTGCTAGCAGCTCAAGTCTAGAAGGTACGCAGTATTTT	CASSSSLEGTQYF
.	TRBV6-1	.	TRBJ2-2	TGTGCCAGCACCAGAGACTTGCCGAACACCGGGGAGCTGTTTTTT	CASTRDLPNTGELFF
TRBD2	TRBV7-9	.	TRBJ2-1	TGTGCCAGCAGCTCCGCGGGGGGCTTATACAATGAGCAGTTCTTC	CASSSAGGLYNEQFF
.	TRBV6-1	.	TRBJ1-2	TGTGCCAGCAGTGAACAGCGGTATGGCTACACCTTC	CASSEQRYGYTF
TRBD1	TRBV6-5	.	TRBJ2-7	TGTGCCAGCACCCGGACAGGGGGAATGAACGAGCAGTACTTC	CASTRTGGMNEQYF
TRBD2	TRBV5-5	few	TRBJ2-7	TGTGCCAGCAGCACCGGGACTAGTGCCTACGAGCAGTACTTC	CASSTGTSAYEQYF
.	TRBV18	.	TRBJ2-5	TGTGCCAGCTCACCCAGGGACCAAGAGACCCAGTACTTC	CASSPRDQETQYF
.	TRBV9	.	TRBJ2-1	TGTGCCAGCAGCGTAGGATCCGGGTCCAATGAGCAGTTCTTC	CASSVGSGSNEQFF